This record covers a single TCR beta chain. Its antigen is unidentified. The data were obtained in a study of radiation and T cells in renal cell carcinoma. Study results and caveats: From baseline, blood top tumor clonotypes peaked at 2 weeks post-radiation.

The method was immunoSEQ multiplex PCR; TCRdb's version includes in-frame clones alone and lacks a portion of them. The table lists some 75,000 clones, about 80% of them singletons. The CDR3 runs to 15 residues. Germline values: CDR1 LNHNV, CDR2 YYDKDF (reference sequence). Trimming took off 1 base at V and 6 bases at J, with 12 bases between the two ends. Time point here: blood 2 weeks post-SBRT. Sample treatment: 15 Gy SBRT to primary tumor, nephrectomy 4 weeks later. Sequenced here: blood, sampled from a patient whose treatment included radiotherapy and nephrectomy. The sequence came from a man aged 55 to 69 with renal cell carcinoma. The rearrangement uses TRBV15 and TRBJ2-2; D possibly corresponds to TRBD2 (5 bases). The CDR3 loop is CATSRGGLRAGELFF. CDR3 nucleotide sequence: TGTGCCACCAGCAGAGGGGGTTTGAGGGCCGGGGAGCTGTTTTTT.